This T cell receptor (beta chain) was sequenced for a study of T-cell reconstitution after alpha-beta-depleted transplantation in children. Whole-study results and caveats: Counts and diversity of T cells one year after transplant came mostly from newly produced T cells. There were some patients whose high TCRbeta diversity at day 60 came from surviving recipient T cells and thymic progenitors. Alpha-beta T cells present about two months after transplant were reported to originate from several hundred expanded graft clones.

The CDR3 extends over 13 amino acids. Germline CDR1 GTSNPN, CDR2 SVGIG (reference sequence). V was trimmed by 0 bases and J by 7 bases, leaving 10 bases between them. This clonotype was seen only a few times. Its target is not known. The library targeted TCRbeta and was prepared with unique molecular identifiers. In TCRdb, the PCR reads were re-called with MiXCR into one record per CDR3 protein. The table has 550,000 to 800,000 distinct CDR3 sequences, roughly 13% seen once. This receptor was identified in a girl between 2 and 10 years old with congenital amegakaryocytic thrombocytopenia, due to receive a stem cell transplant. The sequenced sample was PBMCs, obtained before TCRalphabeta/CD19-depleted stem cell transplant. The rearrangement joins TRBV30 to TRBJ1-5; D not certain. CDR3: CAWSVGEGQPQHF. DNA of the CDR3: TGTGCCTGGAGTGTTGGGGAGGGCCAGCCCCAGCATTTT.